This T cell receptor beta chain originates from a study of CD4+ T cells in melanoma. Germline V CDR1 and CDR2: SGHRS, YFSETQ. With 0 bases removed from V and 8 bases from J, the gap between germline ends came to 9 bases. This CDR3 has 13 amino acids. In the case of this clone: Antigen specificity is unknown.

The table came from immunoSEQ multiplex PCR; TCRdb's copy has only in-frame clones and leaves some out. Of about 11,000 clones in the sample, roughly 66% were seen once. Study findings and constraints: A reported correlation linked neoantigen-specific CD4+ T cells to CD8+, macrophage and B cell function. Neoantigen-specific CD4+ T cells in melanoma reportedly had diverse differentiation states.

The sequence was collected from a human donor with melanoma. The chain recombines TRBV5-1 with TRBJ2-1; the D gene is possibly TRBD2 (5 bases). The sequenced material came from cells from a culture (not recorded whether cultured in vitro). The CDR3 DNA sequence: TGCGCCAGCAGCTTGGTCGGGAACGATGAGCAGTTCTTC. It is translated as CASSLVGNDEQFF. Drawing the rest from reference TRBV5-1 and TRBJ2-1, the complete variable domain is KAGVTQTPRYLIKTRGQQVTLSCSPISGHRSVSWYQQTPGQGLQFLFEYFSETQRNKGNFPGRFSGRQFSNSRSEMNVSTLELGDSALYLCASSLVGNDEQFFGPGTRLTVL.